A selection of T cell receptor beta chains follows, all from one sample in a study of blood T cell repertoires in COVID-19. Assay: immunoSEQ multiplex PCR; the TCRdb copy retains only in-frame clones and omits some. This table has some 60,000 clones, around 83% appearing once. Source material: peripheral blood. The receptors originated from a man aged 50 to 60 with COVID-19, enrolled during active disease. Both conserved end residues are part of each CDR3. D genes are given only for firm matches. Clone size is not always given. Where it is, it says once, few, many or a class for expanded clones.

len: 16; abundance: NA; v_gene: TRBV6-2/TRBV6-3; j_gene: TRBJ2-3; d_gene: TRBD2; CDR3aa: CASSYSYGRVADTQYF; CDR3nt: TGTGCCAGCAGTTACTCGTACGGGAGGGTGGCAGATACGCAGTATTTT
len: 15; abundance: NA; v_gene: TRBV11-1; j_gene: TRBJ2-5; d_gene: TRBD2; CDR3aa: CASSPQSGLAGTQYF; CDR3nt: TGTGCCAGCAGCCCCCAGTCCGGACTAGCGGGCACCCAGTACTTC
len: 15; abundance: NA; v_gene: TRBV30; j_gene: TRBJ1-5; d_gene: TRBD1; CDR3aa: CAWSVAGQRNQPQHF; CDR3nt: TGTGCCTGGAGTGTGGCGGGACAGCGAAATCAGCCCCAGCATTTT
len: 15; abundance: NA; v_gene: TRBV7-8; j_gene: TRBJ2-5; d_gene: NA; CDR3aa: CASSLGGPTQETQYF; CDR3nt: TGTGCCAGCAGCTTAGGTGGGCCCACCCAGGAGACCCAGTACTTC
len: 15; abundance: NA; v_gene: TRBV18; j_gene: TRBJ1-1; d_gene: NA; CDR3aa: CASSRKGDMNTEAFF; CDR3nt: TGTGCCAGCTCACGTAAAGGGGACATGAACACTGAAGCTTTCTTT
len: 14; abundance: once; v_gene: TRBV3-1/TRBV3-2; j_gene: TRBJ2-2; d_gene: TRBD1; CDR3aa: CASRNRGQAGELFF; CDR3nt: TGTGCCAGCAGAAACAGGGGTCAGGCCGGGGAGCTGTTTTTT
len: 11; abundance: NA; v_gene: TRBV3-1/TRBV3-2; j_gene: TRBJ2-3; d_gene: NA; CDR3aa: CASSQDRSQYF; CDR3nt: TGTGCCAGCAGCCAAGACCGGTCGCAGTATTTT
len: 15; abundance: NA; v_gene: TRBV4-1; j_gene: TRBJ1-6; d_gene: NA; CDR3aa: CASSHLAGAGSPLHF; CDR3nt: TGCGCCAGCAGCCACCTTGCGGGAGCCGGCTCACCCCTCCACTTT
len: 18; abundance: NA; v_gene: TRBV18; j_gene: TRBJ2-6; d_gene: TRBD1; CDR3aa: CASSLSRDRVAGANVLTF; CDR3nt: TGTGCCAGCTCTCTGTCCCGGGACAGGGTGGCTGGGGCCAACGTCCTGACTTTC
len: 15; abundance: once; v_gene: TRBV7-2; j_gene: TRBJ1-2; d_gene: NA; CDR3aa: CASSPRTAVNYGYTF; CDR3nt: TGTGCCAGCAGCCCCCGGACAGCCGTAAACTATGGCTACACCTTC
len: 13; abundance: NA; v_gene: TRBV2; j_gene: TRBJ1-1; d_gene: TRBD1; CDR3aa: CASGGQGNTEAFF; CDR3nt: TGTGCCAGCGGGGGACAGGGGAACACTGAAGCTTTCTTT
len: 13; abundance: NA; v_gene: TRBV24-1; j_gene: TRBJ1-4; d_gene: NA; CDR3aa: CATSDYRGEKLFF; CDR3nt: TGTGCCACCAGTGACTATCGGGGTGAAAAACTGTTTTTT
len: 11; abundance: NA; v_gene: TRBV19; j_gene: TRBJ2-7; d_gene: NA; CDR3aa: CASAGALEQYF; CDR3nt: TGTGCCAGTGCTGGGGCCCTAGAGCAGTACTTC
len: 14; abundance: NA; v_gene: TRBV6-1; j_gene: TRBJ2-1; d_gene: NA; CDR3aa: CASSALTRPHEQFF; CDR3nt: TGTGCCAGCAGTGCCCTCACTAGACCGCATGAGCAGTTCTTC
len: 13; abundance: NA; v_gene: TRBV6-4; j_gene: TRBJ2-3; d_gene: NA; CDR3aa: CASSRDSTDTQYF; CDR3nt: TGTGCCAGCAGTCGGGATAGCACAGATACGCAGTATTTT
len: 17; abundance: NA; v_gene: TRBV3-1/TRBV3-2; j_gene: TRBJ2-5; d_gene: NA; CDR3aa: CASSQVRGRGFQETQYF; CDR3nt: TGTGCCAGCAGCCAAGTAAGGGGCAGGGGTTTCCAAGAGACCCAGTACTTC
len: 15; abundance: NA; v_gene: TRBV28; j_gene: TRBJ1-6; d_gene: NA; CDR3aa: CASTRRGGQHSPLHF; CDR3nt: TGTGCCAGCACCCGAAGGGGCGGACAGCATTCACCCCTCCACTTT
len: 14; abundance: NA; v_gene: TRBV19; j_gene: TRBJ1-1; d_gene: TRBD1; CDR3aa: CASSTRQGGTEAFF; CDR3nt: TGTGCCAGTAGTACCCGACAGGGAGGCACTGAAGCTTTCTTT
len: 13; abundance: NA; v_gene: TRBV12-3/TRBV12-4; j_gene: TRBJ2-2; d_gene: NA; CDR3aa: CASSYSGTGELFF; CDR3nt: TGTGCCAGCAGTTATTCAGGGACCGGGGAGCTGTTTTTT
len: 13; abundance: NA; v_gene: TRBV20-1; j_gene: TRBJ1-2; d_gene: NA; CDR3aa: CSASQTGSYGYTF; CDR3nt: TGCAGTGCTAGTCAGACAGGAAGCTATGGCTACACCTTC
len: 15; abundance: NA; v_gene: TRBV10-3; j_gene: TRBJ1-2; d_gene: NA; CDR3aa: CAISEILQGTSGYTF; CDR3nt: TGTGCCATCAGTGAGATTTTGCAGGGAACCAGCGGCTACACCTTC
len: 17; abundance: few; v_gene: TRBV29-1; j_gene: TRBJ2-1; d_gene: TRBD2; CDR3aa: CSVAGKRLADNYNEQFF; CDR3nt: TGCAGCGTTGCAGGGAAAAGACTAGCGGACAACTACAATGAGCAGTTCTTC
len: 13; abundance: NA; v_gene: TRBV6-2/TRBV6-3; j_gene: TRBJ2-7; d_gene: NA; CDR3aa: CASSGPTRWEQYF; CDR3nt: TGTGCCAGCAGTGGTCCGACTAGATGGGAGCAGTACTTC
len: 16; abundance: few; v_gene: TRBV28; j_gene: TRBJ2-7; d_gene: TRBD2; CDR3aa: CASSPLRLAASYEQYF; CDR3nt: TGTGCCAGCAGTCCCCTTAGACTAGCGGCCTCCTACGAGCAGTACTTC
len: 16; abundance: NA; v_gene: TRBV28; j_gene: TRBJ1-6; d_gene: NA; CDR3aa: CASIPFRGADNSPLHF; CDR3nt: TGTGCCAGCATCCCATTTAGGGGCGCAGATAATTCACCCCTCCACTTT
len: 15; abundance: NA; v_gene: TRBV27; j_gene: TRBJ2-1; d_gene: TRBD1; CDR3aa: CASSSQGLSYNEQFF; CDR3nt: TGTGCCAGCAGTTCACAGGGGTTGTCCTACAATGAGCAGTTCTTC
len: 17; abundance: NA; v_gene: TRBV28; j_gene: TRBJ1-3; d_gene: NA; CDR3aa: CASSLFGLAGTGNTIYF; CDR3nt: TGTGCCAGCAGTTTATTTGGTCTGGCGGGCACTGGAAACACCATATATTTT
len: 16; abundance: NA; v_gene: TRBV28; j_gene: TRBJ2-3; d_gene: NA; CDR3aa: CASSLGRFDGTDTQYF; CDR3nt: TGTGCCAGCAGTTTAGGGCGCTTCGATGGCACAGATACGCAGTATTTT
len: 13; abundance: NA; v_gene: TRBV6-5; j_gene: TRBJ2-7; d_gene: TRBD1; CDR3aa: CASRGTGPYEQYF; CDR3nt: TGTGCCAGCAGGGGGACAGGGCCCTACGAGCAGTACTTC
len: 13; abundance: NA; v_gene: TRBV3-1/TRBV3-2; j_gene: TRBJ1-1; d_gene: NA; CDR3aa: CASSQDLRGTAFF; CDR3nt: TGTGCCAGCAGCCAAGATTTGCGGGGGACAGCTTTCTTT
len: 12; abundance: NA; v_gene: TRBV6-6; j_gene: TRBJ1-5; d_gene: NA; CDR3aa: CASREGNQPQHF; CDR3nt: TGTGCCAGCAGGGAGGGAAATCAGCCCCAGCATTTT
len: 13; abundance: NA; v_gene: TRBV5-1; j_gene: TRBJ1-5; d_gene: NA; CDR3aa: CASSLASDQPQHF; CDR3nt: TGCGCCAGCAGCTTGGCCTCCGATCAGCCCCAGCATTTT